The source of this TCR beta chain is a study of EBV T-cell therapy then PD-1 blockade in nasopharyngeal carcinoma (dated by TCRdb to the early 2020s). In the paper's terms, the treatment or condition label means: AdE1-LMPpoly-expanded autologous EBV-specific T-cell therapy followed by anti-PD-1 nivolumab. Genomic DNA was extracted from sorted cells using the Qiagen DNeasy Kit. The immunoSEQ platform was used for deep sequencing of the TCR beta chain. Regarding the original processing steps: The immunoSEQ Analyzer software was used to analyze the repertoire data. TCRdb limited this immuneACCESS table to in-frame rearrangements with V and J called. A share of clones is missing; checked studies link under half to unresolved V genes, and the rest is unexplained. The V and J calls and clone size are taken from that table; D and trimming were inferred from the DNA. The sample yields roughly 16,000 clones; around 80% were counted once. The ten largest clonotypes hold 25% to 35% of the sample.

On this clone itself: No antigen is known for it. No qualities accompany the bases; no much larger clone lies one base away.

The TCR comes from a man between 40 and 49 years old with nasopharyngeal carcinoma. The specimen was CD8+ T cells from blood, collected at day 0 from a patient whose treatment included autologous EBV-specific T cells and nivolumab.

This receptor has the CDR3 CSVEGAGTGVYNEQFF. In nucleotides, the sequence is TGCAGCGTTGAGGGAGCCGGGACAGGGGTTTACAATGAGCAGTTCTTC. The sequence is built from TRBV29-1 and TRBJ2-1; 10 central bases correspond to TRBD1. For this chain, trimming is 3 bases at the V end and 4 bases at the J end, and the number of junction bases without a gene match is 9. From its cysteine to its phenylalanine, the CDR3 spans 16 amino acids. Only the CDR3 region is kept as DNA, spanning 48 bases read in frame from base 1. The germline V gene gives CDR1 as SQVTM and CDR2 as ANQGSEA.